This entry concerns a single T cell receptor (beta chain). Its antigen remains unidentified. These data are taken from a study of T-cell memory formation after mild COVID-19. Study findings and constraints: CD4+ bias marked clones expanding day 15 to 37, unlike balanced contracting clones.

Libraries for TCRalpha and TCRbeta carried sample barcodes and unique molecular identifiers via 5'RACE. TCRdb re-analysed the 5' RACE reads in MiXCR, keeping a single row per CDR3 protein. The sample includes more than 300,000 distinct CDR3 sequences, around 13% seen only once; the top ten take 20% to 25%. CDR1 and CDR2 from the germline V gene are LNHDA and SQIVND (reference sequence). There are 11 residues in the CDR3. With 4 bases removed from V and 5 bases from J, the gap between germline ends came to 5 bases. The receptor was isolated from a man aged 18 to 35 who had mild COVID-19 (a few samples of this study predate the infection). Cell type and time point are not known. The source material was PBMCs or a T cell subset sorted from them (not recorded which). The chain employs TRBV19 and TRBJ2-5, with D tentatively TRBD1 (5 bases). The CDR3 DNA is TGTGCCAGTAGTAAGGGGGAGACCCAGTACTTC. Protein sequence: CASSKGETQYF.